This TCR beta chain stems from a study of type 1 regulatory T cells. Study-wide background: T-allo10 is a Tr1-enriched, alloantigen-specific CD4 T cell product made in vitro.

Study-wide findings and caveats: Tr1 cells had a more restricted TCR repertoire than non-Tr1 cells.

TCRdb ran MiXCR on the reads and lists one entry per CDR3 protein. The sample has under 75,000 distinct CDR3 sequences, around 21% seen once. About this clonotype itself: Antigen unknown. The conserved phenylalanine or tryptophan is not found at the CDR3 terminus, so this likely reflects a read error.

CDR1 is MNHNY and CDR2 is SVGAGI in the germline V gene (reference sequence). This CDR3 comprises 12 residues. Trimming pared 6 bases from V and 7 bases from J, leaving 12 bases between. This chain links TRBV6-6 with TRBJ1-2, with D perhaps matching TRBD1 (6 bases). Material: cultured type 1 regulatory T (Tr1) cells, either the whole culture or a sorted fraction (not recorded which). This receptor was taken from a human donor in good health. Here the CDR3 reads CASSPGVAGYTI. The DNA of the CDR3 is TGTGCCAGCAGCCCAGGGGTGGCTGGCTACACCATC.